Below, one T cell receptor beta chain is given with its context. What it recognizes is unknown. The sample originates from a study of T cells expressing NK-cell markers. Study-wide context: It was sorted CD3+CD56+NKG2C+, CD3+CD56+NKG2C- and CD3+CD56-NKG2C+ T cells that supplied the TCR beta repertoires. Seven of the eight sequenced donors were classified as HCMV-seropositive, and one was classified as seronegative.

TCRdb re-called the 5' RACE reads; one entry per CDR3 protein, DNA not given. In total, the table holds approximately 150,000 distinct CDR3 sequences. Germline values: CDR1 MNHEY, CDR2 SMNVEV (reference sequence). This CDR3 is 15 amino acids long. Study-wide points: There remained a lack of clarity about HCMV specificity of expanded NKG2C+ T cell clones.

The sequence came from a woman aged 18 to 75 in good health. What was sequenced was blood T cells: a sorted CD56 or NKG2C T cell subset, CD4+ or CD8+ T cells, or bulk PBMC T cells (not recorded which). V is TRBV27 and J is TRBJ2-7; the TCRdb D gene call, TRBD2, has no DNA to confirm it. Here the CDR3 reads CASTVHASTNYEQYF.